The TCR beta chain described here comes from a study of blood T cell repertoires in COVID-19 (dated by TCRdb to about 2020). The study in broad terms: Samples covering the acute and convalescent phases of COVID-19 were provided by collaborators in the United States, Italy and Spain. The prospective study material was composed of cDNA or gDNA derived from T cells, B-cell-depleted T cells, or PBMCs. The dataset comprised deeply sampled blood TCRbeta repertoires from subjects exposed to, actively infected with, or recovered from COVID-19. The repertoires were released in a freely available public database intended as a resource for research on the immune response to SARS-CoV-2. The samples were drawn from two sources: the first 160 participants of the ongoing ImmuneRACE study, and 1,000 to 1,500 subjects contributed by 6 global collaborators. A de-identified subject ID, COVID-19 status, age in years and sex were almost always included in the sample metadata. HLA class I and class II types, where available, came from metadata supplied by the sample provider rather than from assay-based typing. Study-wide findings and limitations: Clinical and demographic metadata were provided uncurated, with the amount varying by source and participant.

The collaborating institutions used their own protocols to collect whole blood in K2EDTA tubes. For TCRbeta analysis, collaborators shipped samples as frozen whole blood, isolated PBMCs, or DNA extracted from either of those sample types. In the germline V gene (reference sequence), CDR1 corresponds to LGHDT and CDR2 to YNNKEL. The junction shows trimming of 0 bases on V and 1 base on J, and the gene matches do not reach 5 bases of it. The CDR3, from cysteine to phenylalanine, totals 16 residues. Kept here is only the CDR3 DNA, which spans 48 bases and is read in frame from base 1. With respect to this clone: Its specific antigen is unknown. Base qualities are not recorded, but no much larger clone differs from it by a single base.

The immunoSEQ Assay, a bias-controlled multiplex PCR, was used to amplify TCRbeta CDR3 regions from genomic DNA. The source study handled its data this way. The number of nucleated cells in each sample was estimated from the amplification of reference gene primers within the assay. To quantify the absolute abundance of each unique TCRbeta CDR3 rearrangement, sequence reads were collapsed and filtered. For each sample, productive Simpson clonality was calculated as the square root of Simpson's diversity index over productive rearrangements. In TCRdb, the immuneACCESS table is reduced to in-frame sequences with V and J assigned. These tables do not hold every clone; where another copy was compared, an unresolved V gene accounts for under half, and the others remain unexplained. D and trimming were read from the DNA, whereas the V and J calls and clone size are those reported in that table. Counted in this sample were some 110,000 clones; around 80% of them appeared once. The ten largest account for 0.8% to 0.9% of the sample.

Sequencing used peripheral blood. The source is a woman in her 70s with acute or convalescent COVID-19. The chain couples TRBV3-1 (or the pseudogene TRBV3-2) to TRBJ2-7; a stretch of 8 junction bases matches TRBD2. The CDR3 reads as follows: CASSQDVSSGSYEQYF. The DNA is TGTGCCAGCAGCCAAGATGTGTCTAGCGGGTCCTACGAGCAGTACTTC.